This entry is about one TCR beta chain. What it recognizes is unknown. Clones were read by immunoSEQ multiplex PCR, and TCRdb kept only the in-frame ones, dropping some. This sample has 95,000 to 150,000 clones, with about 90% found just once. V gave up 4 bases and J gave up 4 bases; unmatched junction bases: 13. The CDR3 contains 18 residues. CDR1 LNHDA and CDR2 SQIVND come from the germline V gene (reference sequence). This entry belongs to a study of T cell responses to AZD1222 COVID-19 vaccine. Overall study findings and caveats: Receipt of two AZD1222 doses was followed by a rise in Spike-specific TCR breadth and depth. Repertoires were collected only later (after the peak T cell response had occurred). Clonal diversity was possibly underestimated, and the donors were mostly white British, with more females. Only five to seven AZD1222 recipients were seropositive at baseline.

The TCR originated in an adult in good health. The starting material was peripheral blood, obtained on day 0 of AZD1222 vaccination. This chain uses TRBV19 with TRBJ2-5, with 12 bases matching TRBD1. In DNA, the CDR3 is TGTGCCAGTAGTAGCCGGGACAGGGGGCCCTCGTCACGAGAGACCCAGTACTTC. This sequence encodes CASSSRDRGPSSRETQYF.